These 18 T cell receptor beta chains were sequenced from one sample in a study of blood T cell repertoires in COVID-19. Generated by immunoSEQ multiplex PCR, the TCRdb table keeps only in-frame clones and is missing some. This table has some 390,000 clones, approximately 89% appearing once. Sequenced sample: PBMCs or T cells enriched from blood (not recorded which). All receptors derive from a woman aged 25 to 39 who had recovered from COVID-19.

The chain has TRBV7-8 and TRBJ2-2, with a weak D call TRBD2 (6 bases). The CDR3 extends over 14 amino acids. Trimming removed 4 bases from V and 6 bases from J, with 12 bases in between. Germline lookup yields CDR1 SGHVS and CDR2 FQNEAQ. The CDR3 region is CASSWRDRPGELFF. In nucleotides, the CDR3 is TGTGCCAGCAGCTGGCGGGATAGGCCCGGGGAGCTGTTTTTT.

This clone was picked up one time. The rearrangement links TRBV5-1 to TRBJ1-5; tentative D call: TRBD1 (5 bases). Germline V lookup: CDR1 SGHRS, CDR2 YFSETQ. The CDR3 is 16 amino acids. V lost 0 bases to trimming and J lost 7 bases, with 17 bases between them. CDR3 sequence reads: CASSLGAGDSGQPQHF. CDR3 coding DNA: TGCGCCAGCAGCTTGGGGGCGGGGGACTCAGGACAGCCCCAGCATTTT.

The chain recombines TRBV4-1 with TRBJ2-1; D uncertain. The CDR3 consists of 15 residues. CDR1 and CDR2 (germline): MGHRA, YSYEKL. The ends were cut back, 4 bases at V and 13 bases at J, with 23 bases in the middle. This chain's CDR3 is CASSPTYGVIPSQFF. The CDR3 region has the DNA TGCGCCAGCAGCCCTACTTACGGAGTAATTCCTTCTCAGTTCTTC.

About this clone: Other nucleotide sequences from this sample produce the same CDR3. V gene TRBV9 combines with J gene TRBJ1-1; TRBD1 matches 8 bases. CDR3 length: 14 amino acids. J was trimmed by 4 bases and V by 4 bases; bases with no gene match: 6. Per the germline V gene, CDR1 is SGDLS and CDR2 is YYNGEE. CDR3 sequence reads: CASSPGTGGTEAFF. Written as DNA, the CDR3 is TGTGCCAGCAGCCCCGGGACAGGAGGCACTGAAGCTTTCTTT.

This clone appeared a single time. The rearrangement joins TRBV5-1 to TRBJ2-1, with D possibly TRBD2 on 6 matching bases. V was clipped by 0 bases and J by 6 bases, with 13 bases between them. Germline lookup yields CDR1 SGHRS and CDR2 YFSETQ. The CDR3 totals 15 residues. CDR3 in amino acids: CASSLGEAPLNEQFF. The CDR3 DNA follows: TGCGCCAGCAGCTTGGGGGAGGCCCCACTCAATGAGCAGTTCTTC. Full variable domain (missing parts from reference TRBV5-1 and TRBJ2-1): KAGVTQTPRYLIKTRGQQVTLSCSPISGHRSVSWYQQTPGQGLQFLFEYFSETQRNKGNFPGRFSGRQFSNSRSEMNVSTLELGDSALYLCASSLGEAPLNEQFFGPGTRLTVL.

The V and J genes are TRBV6-1 and TRBJ1-2; D not certain. CDR1 is MNHNS and CDR2 is SASEGT in the germline V gene. Trimming removed 1 base at V and 6 bases at J, with 18 bases between. The CDR3 consists of 16 residues. The chain's CDR3 is CASSEVQRQNVHGYTF. In DNA form, the CDR3 reads TGTGCCAGCAGTGAAGTACAGAGACAAAACGTCCATGGCTACACCTTC.

This clone was counted ten times or more. The rearrangement links TRBV4-2 to TRBJ2-3; TRBD2 aligns across 12 bases. The CDR3 spans 16 residues. Trimming cost V 1 base and J 1 base; bases outside gene matches: 0. Germline values: CDR1 LGHNA, CDR2 YNFKEQ. The CDR3 reads CASSQGLAGGTDTQYF. DNA of the CDR3: TGTGCCAGCAGCCAAGGACTAGCGGGGGGCACAGATACGCAGTATTTT.

This clone was recorded only once. The rearrangement links TRBV12-5 to TRBJ1-2; maybe TRBD1 (5 bases). CDR1 is LGHNT and CDR2 is FRNRAP in the germline V gene. This CDR3 contains 19 residues. The V end was cut by 1 base, the J end by 4 bases, with 25 bases between. Here the CDR3 DNA reads TGTGCTAGTGGTTTGGCATCGGGACTTCGCGTACCCCACTCCTATGGCTACACCTTC. It encodes CASGLASGLRVPHSYGYTF.

The CDR3 region has the DNA TGCGCCAGCAGCTCCGGGTTCTCCTACAATGAGCAGTTCTTC. Translating it yields CASSSGFSYNEQFF. The chain recombines TRBV5-1 with TRBJ2-1; D unresolved. The V gene's germline CDR1 is SGHRS and CDR2 YFSETQ. The V gene lost 3 bases and the J gene lost 0 bases, with 7 bases spanning the gap. This CDR3 comprises 14 residues.

This clone was seen a single time. The rearrangement joins TRBV5-1 to TRBJ2-1; tentative D call: TRBD2 (5 bases). Trimming removed 4 bases at V and 0 bases at J, with 11 bases between. This CDR3 has 15 amino acids. Germline-derived CDR1 and CDR2 are SGHRS and YFSETQ. CDR3 sequence (DNA): TGCGCCAGCAGCATATCAGCGGTCTCCTACAATGAGCAGTTCTTC. It yields the protein CASSISAVSYNEQFF.

The V call is TRBV24-1, the J call TRBJ1-2, with D perhaps TRBD1 (6 bases). The V end lost 2 bases, the J end lost 0 bases, and 9 bases lay between the germline ends. This CDR3 region has 15 residues. Germline V gene lookup returns CDR1 KGHDR and CDR2 SFDVKD. CDR3 coding DNA: TGTGCCACCAGTGATTCAGGACAGTCTAACTATGGCTACACCTTC. Translation: CATSDSGQSNYGYTF.

The chain links TRBV25-1 to TRBJ2-3; no firm D call. Deletions cut 1 base from V and 2 bases from J, with 7 bases between. CDR3 size: 14 residues. CDR1 and CDR2 (germline): MGHDK, SYGVNS. Here the CDR3 reads CASSESSLTDTQYF. In nucleotides, the CDR3 is TGTGCCAGCAGTGAATCCTCCCTCACAGATACGCAGTATTTT.

The chain carries TRBV28 and TRBJ2-1, with 11 bases aligning to TRBD2. Trimming at V came to 6 bases and at J to 3 bases, leaving 10 bases not matched to a gene. Germline V gene sequence: CDR1 MDHEN, CDR2 SYDVKM. The CDR3 is 17 amino acids. The CDR3 region is CASSSPSGLADYNEQFF. As DNA, the CDR3 is TGTGCCAGCAGCTCCCCGTCGGGACTAGCGGACTACAATGAGCAGTTCTTC.

This clone was picked up a small number of times. The chain uses TRBV18 and TRBJ1-2; TRBD1 agrees at 8 bases. The germline CDR1 and CDR2 sequences are KGHSH and LQKENI. The CDR3 spans 15 residues. Losses at the gene ends were 2 bases for V and 8 bases for J; bases not matched to a gene: 10. CDR3 protein: CASSPNGGQGAGYTF. The CDR3 DNA sequence: TGTGCCAGCTCACCAAACGGAGGACAGGGAGCAGGCTACACCTTC.

The chain carries TRBV7-9 and TRBJ2-1, with 9 bases fitting TRBD1. The J segment lost 5 bases and the V segment lost 5 bases, leaving 10 bases of the junction unmatched. Germline CDR1 and CDR2: SEHNR and FQNEAQ (reference sequence). This CDR3 spans 16 amino acids. The CDR3 loop is CASSPTGTGFNNEQFF. In DNA, the CDR3 is TGTGCCAGCAGCCCCACCGGGACAGGGTTCAACAATGAGCAGTTCTTC.

On this clone: At the DNA level, this CDR3 is encoded by other sequences in the same sample as well. The chain has TRBV5-6 and TRBJ1-1, with TRBD1 identical over 9 bases. This CDR3 has 12 residues. Germline V gene lookup returns CDR1 SGHDT and CDR2 YYEEEE. V lost 0 bases and J lost 11; bases outside the gene matches: 2. CDR3 bases: TGTGCCAGCAGCTTGGTCGGGACAGGGGCTTTCTTT. As protein: CASSLVGTGAFF.

The V and J genes are TRBV2 and TRBJ2-7; 8 bases agree with TRBD1. The CDR3 has 15 amino acids. The germline CDR1 and CDR2 sequences are SNHLY and FYNNEI. Losses at the gene ends were 4 bases for V and 8 bases for J; bases not matched to a gene: 13. CDR3 nucleotide sequence: TGTGCCAGCAGTGGGGGCGGACAGGGTTTTATTAAGCAGTACTTC. Protein product: CASSGGGQGFIKQYF.

The CDR3 is CASSPSRGRVSSAGELFF. CDR3 sequence (DNA): TGTGCCAGCAGCCCCTCCAGGGGGCGGGTTAGTTCCGCCGGGGAGCTGTTTTTT. The chain recombines TRBV5-6 with TRBJ2-2, with 8 positions matching TRBD1. The CDR3 is 18 amino acids. The germline CDR1 and CDR2 sequences are SGHDT and YYEEEE. After removal of 4 bases from V and 6 bases from J, the junction contained 17 bases not matched to a gene.